This TCR beta chain was captured by sequencing in a study of cytomegalovirus exposure and HLA in healthy donors. Study-wide context: The study's early data release held about 77 million unique TCRs from HLA-typed donors.

Vbeta (60) and Jbeta (13) primers were used in the PCR. The table came from immunoSEQ multiplex PCR; TCRdb's copy has only in-frame clones and leaves some out. The sample records tens of thousands of clones, 55% to 80% being singletons. Study-level points and caveats: In a later analysis, several top co-occurrence clusters appeared linked to parvovirus B19, influenza, CMV and Epstein-Barr virus. Despite most TCR sequences being rare, some public TCRs occurred in many donors.

CDR3 length: 14 amino acids. Germline V gene data show CDR1 as MNHEY and CDR2 as SVGAGI. Deletions cut 6 bases from V and 7 bases from J, with 15 bases between. This clone was counted only a few times. Its antigen is not known. Those who donated were healthy bone marrow donors. This sequence was found in a woman in her 30s in good health and CMV-seronegative. V usage is TRBV6-5 and J usage is TRBJ2-2; D perhaps matches TRBD2 (6 bases). Sequencing was performed on PBMCs. CDR3 residues: CASRTGTLVGELFF. For the CDR3, the DNA is TGTGCCAGCAGAACCGGGACTTTGGTCGGGGAGCTGTTTTTT.